One sample yielded the 3 T cell receptor beta chains listed below, sequenced in a study of T cells in localized non-small cell lung cancer. TCRdb's copy holds only in-frame clones and misses some; the assay was immunoSEQ multiplex PCR. Of 35,000 to 45,000 clones listed, 81% were seen once; the top ten hold less than 9.5%. The sample in question was peripheral blood mononuclear cells, obtained before any cancer treatment. These receptors originate from a male donor older than 55 with stage II lung adenocarcinoma.

The chain is built from TRBV19 and TRBJ1-4; D unresolved. V was cut by 7 bases and J by 2 bases, with 14 bases left in between. Germline V gene data show CDR1 as LNHDA and CDR2 as SQIVND (reference sequence). This CDR3 is 15 amino acids long. The CDR3 reads CASIDTGQTNEKLFF. The CDR3 DNA reads TGTGCCAGTATTGATACGGGTCAGACTAATGAAAAACTGTTTTTT.

CDR3 bases: TGTGCCAGCAGCCGGACAGATAGCAATCAGCCCCAGCATTTT. This gives the protein CASSRTDSNQPQHF. This sequence joins TRBV28 and TRBJ1-5; a possible D gene is TRBD1 (6 bases). The CDR3 loop spans 14 amino acids. Deletions cut 6 bases from V and 0 bases from J, with 9 bases between. The germline CDR1 and CDR2 sequences are MDHEN and SYDVKM.

As DNA, the CDR3 is TGCGCCAGCAGCTCCCAAACAAACAGGGGAAAAGAGACCCAGTACTTC. Encoded protein: CASSSQTNRGKETQYF. The V call is TRBV5-1, the J call TRBJ2-5; TRBD1 aligns across 7 bases. CDR3 length equals 16 residues. Per the germline V gene, CDR1 is SGHRS and CDR2 is YFSETQ. J gave up 3 bases and V 3 bases, and 11 bases lay outside the gene matches.